This is a list of T cell receptor beta chains from one sample in a study of OX40 agonist ivuxolimab in advanced cancers. Here immunoSEQ multiplex PCR was the method, and the copy in TCRdb shows in-frame clones only, minus some. The sample gives roughly 75,000 clones, 85% to 90% of which show up once; 10% to 15% is in the top ten. The starting material was CD4+ or CD8+ T cells sorted from blood, obtained in a trial of the OX40 agonist ivuxolimab. The receptors were gathered from an adult with an advanced solid tumor such as melanoma, head and neck, liver or kidney cancer. CDR3s include the opening cysteine and the closing phenylalanine or tryptophan. A D gene is named only where the DNA matches it firmly. Clone sizes are given selectively: once, few, many, or a class where the clone is expanded.

v_call: TRBV11-3
clone_size: NA
j_call: TRBJ2-5
d_call: TRBD2
cdr3_aa: CASSLLTAGDTQYF
cdr3_nt: TGTGCCAGCAGCCTACTTACAGCGGGGGATACCCAGTACTTC

v_call: TRBV7-9
clone_size: NA
j_call: TRBJ2-5
d_call: TRBD2
cdr3_aa: CASSLAAGGPETQYF
cdr3_nt: TGTGCCAGCAGCTTAGCGGCGGGAGGGCCGGAGACCCAGTACTTC

v_call: TRBV2
clone_size: NA
j_call: TRBJ1-1
d_call: TRBD1
cdr3_aa: CASRTGRWNTEAFF
cdr3_nt: TGTGCCAGCAGGACAGGGCGATGGAACACTGAAGCTTTCTTT

v_call: TRBV6-6
clone_size: NA
j_call: TRBJ1-2
d_call: NA
cdr3_aa: CASSYSHTSYGYTF
cdr3_nt: TGTGCCAGCAGTTACTCACACACTTCCTATGGCTACACCTTC

v_call: TRBV27
clone_size: NA
j_call: TRBJ1-2
d_call: TRBD1
cdr3_aa: CASSSYGQGDGYTF
cdr3_nt: TGTGCCAGCAGTTCTTACGGACAGGGTGATGGCTACACCTTC

v_call: TRBV12-5
clone_size: NA
j_call: TRBJ1-5
d_call: NA
cdr3_aa: CASGLVLFGRGRGNQPQHF
cdr3_nt: TGTGCTAGTGGTTTGGTACTCTTCGGCCGGGGACGGGGCAATCAGCCCCAGCATTTT

v_call: TRBV15
clone_size: NA
j_call: TRBJ2-4
d_call: TRBD1
cdr3_aa: CATSRDRGGIQYF
cdr3_nt: TGTGCCACCAGCAGGGACAGGGGAGGCATTCAGTACTTC

v_call: TRBV28
clone_size: few
j_call: TRBJ1-5
d_call: TRBD1
cdr3_aa: CASKEGDRGSQPQHF
cdr3_nt: TGTGCCAGCAAGGAAGGGGACAGGGGGTCTCAGCCCCAGCATTTT

v_call: TRBV7-6
clone_size: NA
j_call: TRBJ2-1
d_call: TRBD1
cdr3_aa: CASSLAPGQGYNEQFF
cdr3_nt: TGTGCCAGCAGCTTAGCTCCTGGACAGGGGTACAATGAGCAGTTCTTC

v_call: TRBV5-4
clone_size: NA
j_call: TRBJ2-1
d_call: NA
cdr3_aa: CASSPIGGSEQFF
cdr3_nt: TGTGCCAGCAGCCCTATCGGAGGCAGCGAGCAGTTCTTC

v_call: TRBV5-6
clone_size: NA
j_call: TRBJ2-7
d_call: TRBD2
cdr3_aa: CASSFGLANTYEQYF
cdr3_nt: TGTGCCAGCAGCTTCGGACTAGCGAATACCTACGAGCAGTACTTC

v_call: TRBV27
clone_size: NA
j_call: TRBJ2-1
d_call: NA
cdr3_aa: CASTRRDNEQFF
cdr3_nt: TGTGCCAGCACCCGGCGGGACAATGAGCAGTTCTTC

v_call: TRBV14
clone_size: once
j_call: TRBJ2-5
d_call: TRBD2
cdr3_aa: CASSRARGTSGQETQYF
cdr3_nt: TGTGCCAGCAGCCGCGCGCGCGGGACTAGCGGCCAAGAGACCCAGTACTTC

v_call: TRBV27
clone_size: NA
j_call: TRBJ2-7
d_call: NA
cdr3_aa: CATRRSSYEQYF
cdr3_nt: TGTGCGACGCGGCGTAGCTCCTACGAGCAGTACTTC

v_call: TRBV6-1
clone_size: NA
j_call: TRBJ2-5
d_call: NA
cdr3_aa: CASSEAGTQETQYF
cdr3_nt: TGTGCCAGCAGTGAAGCTGGCACTCAAGAGACCCAGTACTTC

v_call: TRBV6-1
clone_size: NA
j_call: TRBJ2-5
d_call: TRBD2
cdr3_aa: CARGTSAQETQYF
cdr3_nt: TGTGCCCGGGGGACTAGCGCCCAAGAGACCCAGTACTTC

v_call: TRBV28
clone_size: NA
j_call: TRBJ2-7
d_call: NA
cdr3_aa: CASMAAPYEQYF
cdr3_nt: TGTGCCAGCATGGCAGCCCCGTACGAGCAGTACTTC

v_call: TRBV4-1
clone_size: NA
j_call: TRBJ2-7
d_call: TRBD2
cdr3_aa: CASSPGTSGGYEQYF
cdr3_nt: TGCGCCAGCAGTCCAGGGACTAGCGGAGGTTACGAGCAGTACTTC

v_call: TRBV5-4
clone_size: NA
j_call: TRBJ1-2
d_call: NA
cdr3_aa: CASSLVLAGTLRYGYTF
cdr3_nt: TGTGCCAGCAGCTTGGTACTTGCGGGAACGCTCCGCTATGGCTACACCTTC

v_call: TRBV9
clone_size: NA
j_call: TRBJ2-7
d_call: TRBD2
cdr3_aa: CASSPRLAGVYEQYF
cdr3_nt: TGTGCCAGCAGCCCCCGACTAGCGGGGGTCTACGAGCAGTACTTC

v_call: TRBV19
clone_size: NA
j_call: TRBJ2-2
d_call: NA
cdr3_aa: CASSIIRNTGELFF
cdr3_nt: TGTGCCAGTAGTATCATTAGGAACACCGGGGAGCTGTTTTTT

v_call: TRBV7-8
clone_size: NA
j_call: TRBJ2-7
d_call: NA
cdr3_aa: CASSTRTGRGEQYF
cdr3_nt: TGTGCCAGCAGCACCCGGACAGGGAGGGGGGAGCAGTACTTC

v_call: TRBV18
clone_size: NA
j_call: TRBJ2-5
d_call: TRBD2
cdr3_aa: CASSPPGLAGVKETQYF
cdr3_nt: TGTGCCAGCTCACCCCCGGGACTAGCGGGAGTGAAAGAGACCCAGTACTTC

v_call: TRBV4-3
clone_size: NA
j_call: TRBJ2-7
d_call: NA
cdr3_aa: CASSQRGGSYEQYF
cdr3_nt: TGCGCCAGCAGCCAGAGGGGGGGTAGCTACGAGCAGTACTTC

v_call: TRBV6-6
clone_size: once
j_call: TRBJ2-1
d_call: NA
cdr3_aa: CASSPSLVSNEQFF
cdr3_nt: TGTGCCAGCAGTCCTTCCCTGGTTAGCAATGAGCAGTTCTTC

v_call: TRBV7-9
clone_size: NA
j_call: TRBJ2-6
d_call: NA
cdr3_aa: CASSFRESGANVLTF
cdr3_nt: TGTGCCAGCAGCTTTCGAGAATCTGGGGCCAACGTCCTGACTTTC

v_call: TRBV7-2
clone_size: NA
j_call: TRBJ2-7
d_call: NA
cdr3_aa: CASSLGGISYEQYF
cdr3_nt: TGTGCCAGCAGCTTAGGCGGGATTTCCTACGAGCAGTACTTC

v_call: TRBV27
clone_size: NA
j_call: TRBJ2-7
d_call: TRBD1
cdr3_aa: CASSPGGPYEQYF
cdr3_nt: TGTGCCAGCAGTCCAGGGGGCCCCTACGAGCAGTACTTC